This TCR beta chain derives from a study of T-cell memory formation after mild COVID-19. General study findings and limits: Mostly located in CM and EM were contracting CD4+ clones, with contracting CD8+ clones located in EMRA. Several responding clones turned up in pre-infection memory, indicating that cross-reactive memory may have taken part. Clones that got smaller from day 15 to 85 had even CD4/CD8, while clones growing later tipped toward CD4+.

Amplification by 5'RACE using constant-segment primers produced TCR alpha and TCR beta cDNA libraries that carried sample barcodes and UMIs. TCRdb reanalysed the 5' RACE reads using MiXCR and keeps one entry per CDR3 protein. This sample has 90,000 to 120,000 distinct CDR3 sequences; around 10% occur once, and the top ten carry approximately 40%. Details on this clonotype: Its specificity is not known.

Sequenced input: PBMCs or a T cell subset sorted from them (not recorded which). The receptor was isolated from a man aged 18-30 years who had mild COVID-19 (a few samples of this study predate the infection). Cell type and time point are not known.

DNA for the CDR3: TGTGCCAGCAGTTTCGGAAACGGAAAACTGTTTTTT. Translation gives CASSFGNGKLFF. The chain combines TRBV6-5 with TRBJ1-4; D is unresolved. V lost 4 bases and J 10 bases, leaving 10 bases between the germline ends. Germline loops: CDR1 MNHEY, CDR2 SVGAGI. The CDR3 is 12 residues long.